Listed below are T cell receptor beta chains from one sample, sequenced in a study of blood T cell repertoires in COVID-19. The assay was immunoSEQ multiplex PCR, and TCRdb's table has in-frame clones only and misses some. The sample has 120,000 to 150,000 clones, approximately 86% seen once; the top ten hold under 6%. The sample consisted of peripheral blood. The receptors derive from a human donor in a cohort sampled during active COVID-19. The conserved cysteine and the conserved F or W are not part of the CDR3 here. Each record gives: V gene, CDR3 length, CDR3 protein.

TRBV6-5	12	ASSKSDSNQPQH
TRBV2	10	ASNQRREKLF
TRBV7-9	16	ASSLEGQGIPSNQPQH
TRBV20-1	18	SASEVPGLYEGRLPYEQY
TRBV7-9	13	ASSTRTSGKDTQY
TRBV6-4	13	ASSEPSGSPDTQY
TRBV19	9	ATGGPYEQY
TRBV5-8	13	ASSFGLAGGETQY
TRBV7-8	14	ASSLNPAGIYDEQY
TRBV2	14	ASSDPLAPSYNEQF
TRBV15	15	ATSRDLGAGRGNTIY
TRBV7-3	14	ASSRRTSGSYNEQF
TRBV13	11	ASRTVLSEKLF
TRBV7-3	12	ASSWQPGGYEQY
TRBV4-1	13	ASSQAGLSTDTQY
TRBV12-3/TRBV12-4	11	ASRSYAGNTIY
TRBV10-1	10	ASSEPYSEQF
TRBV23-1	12	ASSQSSGEETQY
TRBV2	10	ASRGTDLEQY
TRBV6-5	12	ASSYGQGASGYT
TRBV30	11	AWGRDMNTEAF
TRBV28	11	ASWTGGGYTIY
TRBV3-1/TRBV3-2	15	ASSPSLAGARTDTQY
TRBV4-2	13	ASSQDPGRGEKLF
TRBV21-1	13	ASNYGQGENQPQH
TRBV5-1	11	ASRQDGGETQY
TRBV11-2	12	ASSPWTMNTEAF
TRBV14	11	ASSWTSANEQF
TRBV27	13	ASSLSRTARETQY